This T cell receptor (beta chain) was observed in a study of shared clonotypes between healthy human individuals. Positively selected for CCR7, the CD45RO-negative cells used as naive CD8 cells excluded terminally differentiated effector memory CD45RA+ cells. The assay was immunoSEQ multiplex PCR, and TCRdb's table has in-frame clones only and misses some. In the table there are millions of clones, less than 95% of which are singletons. Remarks on this clone: This same CDR3 is encoded by further DNA sequences in the sample.

This CDR3 is 14 amino acids long. The germline V gene has CDR1 SGHRS and CDR2 YFSETQ. J was trimmed by 4 bases and V by 0 bases; bases with no gene match: 2. The source is a man between 18 and 35 years old in good health. Sequencing input: naive CD8+ T cells sorted from blood. The rearrangement uses TRBV5-1 and TRBJ2-7; 9 nucleotides agree with TRBD1. The CDR3 sequence is CASSLGGQGYEQYF. For the CDR3, the DNA is TGCGCCAGCAGCTTGGGGGGACAGGGATACGAGCAGTACTTC. The whole variable domain, filled in from reference TRBV5-1 and TRBJ2-7, reads KAGVTQTPRYLIKTRGQQVTLSCSPISGHRSVSWYQQTPGQGLQFLFEYFSETQRNKGNFPGRFSGRQFSNSRSEMNVSTLELGDSALYLCASSLGGQGYEQYFGPGTRLTVT.